The 9 T cell receptor beta chains reported below all come from one sample, sequenced in a study of T cells after yellow fever vaccination. TCRdb analysed the 5' RACE reads with MiXCR anew, one entry per CDR3 protein. The data show 500,000 to 650,000 distinct CDR3 sequences, 9% to 15% seen once. Sequencing used PBMCs, obtained on the day of the yellow fever booster vaccination. The receptor set was obtained from a man aged 25 to 40 who received the YFV17D yellow fever vaccine.

The V and J genes are TRBV6-2 or TRBV6-3 and TRBJ1-1; D unclear. The CDR3 spans 14 residues. Germline values: CDR1 MNHEY, CDR2 SVGEGT. V lost 0 bases and J 1 base, leaving 6 bases between the germline ends. DNA of the CDR3: TGTGCCAGCAGTTACTCGATGGGGAACACTGAAGCTTTCTTT. It yields the protein CASSYSMGNTEAFF.

The chain employs TRBV5-1 and TRBJ2-2, with a weak D call TRBD1 (6 bases). This CDR3 region has 19 residues. V was cut by 4 bases and J by 7 bases, with 29 bases left in between. Germline V gene data show CDR1 as SGHRS and CDR2 as YFSETQ. The CDR3, as DNA: TGCGCCAGCAGCCCTCACACGAGGGGGTTATACACCGGAGGCGGGGAGCTGTTTTTT. It yields the protein CASSPHTRGLYTGGGELFF.

The genes are TRBV11-2 and TRBJ1-5; TRBD1 is a possible D gene (5 bases). This CDR3 has 15 residues. The ends were cut back, 5 bases at V and 1 base at J, with 12 bases in the middle. Germline V lookup: CDR1 SGHAT, CDR2 FQNNGV. CDR3 sequence reads: CASSPVGTSNQPQHF. CDR3 in DNA: TGTGCCAGCAGCCCCGTGGGGACGAGCAATCAGCCCCAGCATTTT.

There are many counts of this clonotype. The V gene is TRBV4-3, the J gene TRBJ2-3, with no clear D. CDR1 is LGHNA, CDR2 YSLEER, per germline. The CDR3 loop spans 13 amino acids. V dropped 1 base and J dropped 3 bases, with 5 bases sitting between them. CDR3: CASSQAPTDTQYF. CDR3 in DNA: TGCGCCAGCAGCCAAGCTCCGACAGATACGCAGTATTTT.

The chain has TRBV12-3 or TRBV12-4 and TRBJ2-1, with TRBD2 identical over 14 bases. V gave up 3 bases and J gave up 5 bases; unmatched junction bases: 15. This CDR3 comprises 20 residues. The CDR3 bases are TGTGCCAGCAGTTTTCCCCGACTAGCGGGAGGGCCTTGGTTCAACAATGAGCAGTTCTTC. Its protein is CASSFPRLAGGPWFNNEQFF.

This clonotype has a count of ten or more. V is TRBV12-3 or TRBV12-4 and J is TRBJ1-1; D might be TRBD1 (5 bases). The CDR3 loop spans 16 amino acids. V was pared by 2 bases and J by 0 bases, with 13 bases between. DNA of the CDR3: TGTGCCAGCAGTTTACCGGACAAGCCCATGAACACTGAAGCTTTCTTT. This sequence encodes CASSLPDKPMNTEAFF.

The chain employs TRBV7-2 and TRBJ2-3, with TRBD2 identical over 7 bases. Germline V gene data show CDR1 as SGHTA and CDR2 as FQGNSA. The CDR3 extends over 13 amino acids. With V trimmed by 5 bases and J by 5 bases, 4 bases remained unmatched. The CDR3 bases are TGTGCCAGCAGCGGGAGGGCCGGAGATACGCAGTATTTT. Translation gives CASSGRAGDTQYF.

This clonotype was detected only a few times. J is TRBJ2-5 and V is TRBV11-2, with 8 bases matching TRBD2. This CDR3 comprises 11 residues. Germline assignment: CDR1 SGHAT and CDR2 FQNNGV. Trimming took 5 bases from V and 10 from J; bases not matched to a gene: 3. Written as DNA, the CDR3 is TGTGCCAGCAGCCCGGGGGGGGGCCAGTACTTC. This translates into CASSPGGGQYF.

The genes are TRBV7-2 and TRBJ2-1, with D possibly TRBD2 on 6 matching bases. The CDR3 consists of 14 residues. Trimming took off 3 bases at V and 3 bases at J, with 9 bases between the two ends. Germline V gene sequence: CDR1 SGHTA, CDR2 FQGNSA. CDR3 region: CASSLAGHYNEQFF. DNA for the CDR3: TGTGCCAGCAGCTTGGCGGGGCACTACAATGAGCAGTTCTTC.